A single sample gave rise to the 10 T cell receptor beta chains below, sequenced in a study of T cells in Graves' hyperthyroidism and ophthalmopathy. Amplified TCR beta CDR3 regions derived from RNA transcripts. The HTBI set primed first-round TCR CDR3 RT-PCR. Each CDR3 protein gets one entry after TCRdb re-called the multiplex PCR reads with MiXCR. The profile shows a few hundred thousand distinct CDR3 sequences, around 42% of them singletons. Source material: peripheral blood or thyroid tissue (not recorded which). The receptor source for this set is an adult woman with Graves' disease, either hyperthyroidism or ophthalmopathy (not recorded which).

This clonotype turned up a few times. The CDR3 region has the DNA TGTGCCAGCAGCGTCGGGGGAAATAGCAATCAGCCCCAGCATTTT. Translated, it gives CASSVGGNSNQPQHF. V is TRBV9 and J is TRBJ1-5; TRBD1 is a possible D gene (5 bases). Looked up from germline, CDR1 is SGDLS and CDR2 is YYNGEE. The CDR3 is 15 amino acids. V lost 2 bases and J lost 0, with 9 bases in between.

This clonotype came up many times. This chain uses TRBV5-1 with TRBJ2-7, with 7 bases lining up with TRBD2. CDR3 length: 15 amino acids. The germline gives CDR1 SGHRS, CDR2 YFSETQ. The ends lost 5 bases at V and 2 bases at J; junction bases unmatched: 10. The CDR3 spells CASSIGGSLTYEQYF. CDR3 nucleotide sequence: TGCGCCAGCAGTATCGGGGGGTCCCTCACCTACGAGCAGTACTTC.

The gene calls are TRBV28 and TRBJ2-5; 9 bases agree with TRBD1. The CDR3 is 15 residues long. The germline V gene has CDR1 MDHEN and CDR2 SYDVKM. V was clipped by 11 bases and J by 3 bases; unmatched bases: 13. For the CDR3, the DNA is TGTGCCGGACGCCGTACCGGGACAGGGAAAGAGACCCAGTACTTC. Protein sequence: CAGRRTGTGKETQYF.

The V gene is TRBV10-3, the J gene TRBJ1-4; D might be TRBD1 (5 bases). V was pared by 8 bases and J by 5 bases, with 12 bases between. The germline gives CDR1 ENHRY, CDR2 SYGVKD. The CDR3 covers 13 residues. CDR3 amino acids: CAISRGPNEKLFF. CDR3 bases: TGTGCCATCTCGAGGGGTCCAAATGAAAAACTGTTTTTT.

The chain couples TRBV10-3 to TRBJ2-5; possible D gene TRBD2, 7 bases. The length of the CDR3 is 17 residues. CDR1 ENHRY and CDR2 SYGVKD come from the germline V gene. V was trimmed by 10 bases and J by 5 bases, leaving 29 bases between them. The CDR3: CATTGLLWEGMMETQYF. In DNA form, the CDR3 reads TGTGCCACGACAGGTCTCTTGTGGGAGGGGATGATGGAGACCCAGTACTTC.

The genes are TRBV7-3 and TRBJ1-1; D may be TRBD1 (5 bases). From germline, CDR1 is SGHTA and CDR2 FQGTGA. The CDR3 runs to 13 residues. Trimming removed 2 bases at V and 11 bases at J, with 15 bases between. CDR3 amino acids: CASSLGAITGAFF. CDR3 sequence (DNA): TGTGCCAGCAGCTTAGGGGCGATCACCGGGGCTTTCTTT. The variable domain in full, with the rest retrieved from reference TRBV7-3 and TRBJ1-1, is GAGVSQTPSNKVTEKGKYVELRCDPISGHTALYWYRQSLGQGPEFLIYFQGTGAADDSGLPNDRFFAVRPEGSVSTLKIQRTERGDSAVYLCASSLGAITGAFFGQGTRLTVV.

This clonotype was observed many times. This sequence joins TRBV9 and TRBJ1-6; D is unresolved. The CDR3 consists of 15 residues. The germline CDR1 and CDR2 sequences are SGDLS and YYNGEE. The V end was cut by 0 bases, the J end by 8 bases, with 12 bases between. As DNA, the CDR3 is TGTGCCAGCAGCGTAGAGGGCCTTGGGGATTCACCCCTCCACTTT. This encodes CASSVEGLGDSPLHF.

This clonotype has a single count. J is TRBJ1-1 and V is TRBV20-1; D remains ambiguous. Trimming cost V 3 bases and J 4 bases, with 12 bases left between them. This CDR3 region has 13 residues. Per the germline V gene, CDR1 is DFQATT and CDR2 is SNEGSKA (reference sequence). The CDR3 nucleotides read TGCAGTGCTAGGGGCGGTTGGGGCACTGAAGCTTTCTTT. Translating gives CSARGGWGTEAFF.

The gene calls are TRBV7-2 and TRBJ1-1; 7 nucleotides match TRBD1. With 0 bases clipped from V and 0 bases from J, the junction kept 10 bases outside the gene matches. This CDR3 has 18 residues. CDR1 SGHTA and CDR2 FQGNSA come from the germline V gene. CDR3 in DNA: TGTGCCAGCAGCTTAGCCGCCAGACAGGGACTACTGAACACTGAAGCTTTCTTT. Its translation is CASSLAARQGLLNTEAFF.

V gene TRBV10-3 combines with J gene TRBJ1-4; possibly TRBD1 for D (5 bases). V gave up 10 bases and J gave up 5 bases, with 17 bases separating them. The germline gives CDR1 ENHRY, CDR2 SYGVKD. The CDR3 consists of 14 residues. The CDR3 DNA sequence: TGTGCCAGCAGGTTGGACGGGGGGAATGAAAAACTGTTTTTT. This sequence encodes CASRLDGGNEKLFF.